The 2 T cell receptor beta chains below all came from one sample that was sequenced in a study of regulatory T cells in long-lasting Graves disease. As for time point: newly diagnosed GD, antithyroid drugs for less than 3 months. PBMCs provided the RNA from which the TCR library was made. With iRepertoire HTBI primers and Arm-PCR of CDR3 regions, TCR beta libraries were built. TCRdb re-called the multiplex PCR reads with MiXCR, one entry per CDR3 protein. Of 520,000 or so distinct CDR3 sequences listed, more than 10% were seen once; the top ten hold about 8.9%. The data also belong to a second study, concerning T cells in Graves' hyperthyroidism and ophthalmopathy.

The source was peripheral blood mononuclear cells (PBMCs), collected at new diagnosis, from a patient treated with antithyroid drugs. All receptors come from a woman in her 30s with Graves disease.

This clonotype came up many times. This rearrangement joins TRBV18 to TRBJ1-6; D perhaps matches TRBD1 (6 bases). V was shortened by 6 bases and J by 9 bases, with 21 bases between the two germline ends. Germline V gene data show CDR1 as KGHSH and CDR2 as LQKENI. This CDR3 spans 16 amino acids. The CDR3 protein is CASSPLEGGFGSPLHF. The CDR3 DNA sequence: TGTGCCAGCTCCCCCCTTGAGGGGGGCTTTGGTTCACCCCTCCACTTT.

This clonotype occurred many times. V is TRBV7-9 and J is TRBJ2-5; 10 bases are a match to TRBD2. The J segment lost 1 base and the V segment lost 4 bases, leaving 0 bases of the junction unmatched. Germline-derived CDR1 and CDR2 are SEHNR and FQNEAQ (reference sequence). The CDR3 has 14 residues. Here the CDR3 DNA reads TGTGCCAGCAGCTGGACTAGCGGCCAAGAGACCCAGTACTTC. Its protein is CASSWTSGQETQYF.